A single sample is the source of the 25 T cell receptor beta chains below, sequenced in a study of blood T cell repertoires in COVID-19. Sequencing was performed with immunoSEQ multiplex PCR; in TCRdb, only in-frame clones are kept and a portion is missing. The sample includes about 310,000 clones, under 90% seen only once; the top ten take around 9%. The sequenced material came from PBMCs or T cells enriched from blood (not recorded which). These receptors all stem from a woman aged 25 to 39 who had recovered from COVID-19.

The genes are TRBV5-6 and TRBJ1-1; 7 positions match TRBD1. The CDR3 runs 14 residues. Trimming at V came to 4 bases and at J to 1 base, leaving 4 bases not matched to a gene. In germline, CDR1 is SGHDT, CDR2 YYEEEE. CDR3 nucleotide sequence: TGTGCCAGCAGCCGGGGACAGCCGAACACTGAAGCTTTCTTT. As protein: CASSRGQPNTEAFF.

V and J are TRBV25-1 and TRBJ2-2, with D possibly TRBD1 on 5 matching bases. V shed 6 bases and J shed 6 bases, with 11 bases lying between them. There are 13 residues in the CDR3. Germline loops: CDR1 MGHDK, CDR2 SYGVNS. The CDR3 coding sequence is TGTGCCAGCAGCCACCGACAGTCCGGGGAGCTGTTTTTT. This encodes CASSHRQSGELFF.

V gene TRBV11-3 combines with J gene TRBJ1-5, with D possibly TRBD1 on 6 matching bases. The ends were cut back, 6 bases at V and 0 bases at J, with 18 bases in the middle. This CDR3 contains 17 residues. Germline CDR1 SGHNT, CDR2 YENEEA. The DNA for the CDR3 is TGTGCCAGCAGTTCCGGACAGAACCCTTATAGCAATCAGCCCCAGCATTTT. It translates to CASSSGQNPYSNQPQHF.

The rearrangement joins TRBV10-1 to TRBJ1-3, with 9 bases matching TRBD1. This CDR3 has 15 residues. J gave up 7 bases and V 5 bases, and 9 bases lay outside the gene matches. The germline V gene has CDR1 WNHNN and CDR2 SYGVQD (reference sequence). CDR3 coding DNA: TGCGCCAGCAGTACACGGGACAGGGTAATGAACACCATATATTTT. Translating it yields CASSTRDRVMNTIYF.

V gene TRBV6-2 or TRBV6-3 combines with J gene TRBJ1-5; D might be TRBD1 (6 bases). The CDR3 sequence is 14 residues long. Trimming stripped 5 bases from V and 4 bases from J, with 12 bases between. Germline CDR1 and CDR2: MNHEY and SVGEGT. CDR3 loop: CASSRRQANQPQHF. The DNA for the CDR3 is TGTGCCAGCAGTCGACGACAGGCAAATCAGCCCCAGCATTTT.

The V and J genes are TRBV19 and TRBJ1-4; D is perhaps TRBD1 (6 bases). There are 16 residues in the CDR3. V shed 5 bases and J shed 0 bases, with 13 bases lying between them. Germline V gene sequence: CDR1 LNHDA, CDR2 SQIVND (reference sequence). DNA for the CDR3: TGTGCCAGTAGTCTTGGACAGAGCCCAACTAATGAAAAACTGTTTTTT. This sequence encodes CASSLGQSPTNEKLFF.

The chain links TRBV19 to TRBJ1-2; D perhaps matches TRBD1 (5 bases). Per germline, CDR1 LNHDA and CDR2 SQIVND (reference sequence). The CDR3 covers 15 residues. Trimming shortened V by 7 bases and J by 4 bases, and 19 bases separated the two germline ends. CDR3 amino acids: CASTPVGGSFYGYTF. In DNA form, the CDR3 reads TGTGCCAGTACCCCGGTGGGGGGTTCCTTCTATGGCTACACCTTC.

J is TRBJ1-1 and V is TRBV6-5; the D gene is possibly TRBD1 (6 bases). Trimming pared 3 bases from V and 0 bases from J, leaving 14 bases between. CDR1 is MNHEY and CDR2 is SVGAGI in the germline V gene. The CDR3 extends over 16 amino acids. The CDR3 coding sequence is TGTGCCAGCAGTTATTACAGGGAAATAATGAACACTGAAGCTTTCTTT. It encodes CASSYYREIMNTEAFF.

This chain links TRBV7-2 with TRBJ2-7; TRBD2 matches at 12 bases. Trimming removed 0 bases from V and 6 bases from J; junction bases left unmatched: 6. Germline values: CDR1 SGHTA, CDR2 FQGNSA. The CDR3 is made up of 16 amino acids. CDR3 DNA sequence: TGTGCCAGCAGCTTAGCAACGCGACTAGCGGGAGTCGAGCAGTACTTC. Its protein is CASSLATRLAGVEQYF.

V is TRBV18 and J is TRBJ2-7, with TRBD2 identical over 14 bases. The CDR3 runs 17 residues. The germline V gene has CDR1 KGHSH and CDR2 LQKENI. J gave up 6 bases and V 3 bases, and 10 bases lay outside the gene matches. This chain's CDR3 is CASSPRLAGGPSVEQYF. The DNA of the CDR3 is TGTGCCAGCTCACCTCGACTAGCGGGAGGGCCTTCGGTCGAGCAGTACTTC.

The V and J genes are TRBV4-2 and TRBJ2-1, with 11 bases aligning to TRBD2. This CDR3 comprises 16 residues. V lost 3 bases to trimming and J lost 4 bases; unmatched junction nucleotides: 5. Looked up from germline, CDR1 is LGHNA and CDR2 is YNFKEQ. The CDR3: CASSHSGTSGYNEQFF. The CDR3 coding sequence is TGTGCCAGCAGCCATTCCGGGACTAGCGGTTACAATGAGCAGTTCTTC.

This rearrangement joins TRBV19 to TRBJ1-2; D not resolved. V was clipped by 2 bases and J by 4 bases, with 8 bases between them. From germline, CDR1 is LNHDA and CDR2 SQIVND (reference sequence). This CDR3 has 13 residues. As DNA, the CDR3 is TGTGCCAGTAGTATATCAGTCGTCTATGGCTACACCTTC. This translates into CASSISVVYGYTF.

This chain joins TRBV28 and TRBJ1-2, with D uncertain. The CDR3 loop spans 15 amino acids. The germline V gene has CDR1 MDHEN and CDR2 SYDVKM. Trimming removed 2 bases at V and 6 bases at J, with 16 bases between. CDR3 residues: CASSLPSLLGHGYTF. DNA for the CDR3: TGTGCCAGCAGTTTACCCTCCCTCCTTGGGCATGGCTACACCTTC.

This chain connects TRBV30 to TRBJ1-1; the D gene is possibly TRBD1 (5 bases). CDR1 GTSNPN and CDR2 SVGIG come from the germline V gene (reference sequence). The germline V and J ends were trimmed by 1 base and 0 bases, with 12 bases remaining between them. The CDR3 runs 15 residues. The CDR3 loop is CAWSDPRGLNTEAFF. The CDR3, as DNA: TGTGCCTGGAGTGACCCTAGGGGTCTGAACACTGAAGCTTTCTTT.

V gene TRBV27 combines with J gene TRBJ2-7; D is undetermined. Trimming pared 0 bases from V and 0 bases from J, leaving 6 bases between. The CDR3 is made up of 14 amino acids. Germline CDR1 and CDR2: MNHEY and SMNVEV (reference sequence). CDR3 sequence: CASSLSFNSYEQYF. Here the CDR3 DNA reads TGTGCCAGCAGTTTATCCTTTAACTCCTACGAGCAGTACTTC.

The V and J genes are TRBV12-3 or TRBV12-4 and TRBJ1-1; 9 bases map to TRBD1. The CDR3 spans 13 residues. The V and J ends lost 5 bases and 4 bases, in that order; junction bases with no gene match: 2. The CDR3 protein is CASSQTGGTEAFF. The CDR3 DNA is TGTGCCAGCAGTCAGACAGGGGGCACTGAAGCTTTCTTT.

J is TRBJ2-4 and V is TRBV6-2 or TRBV6-3, with 9 bases identical to TRBD1. Unmatched junction bases numbered 5, after V lost 5 bases and J lost 6 bases. The CDR3 is 14 amino acids. Germline V gives CDR1 MNHEY, CDR2 SVGEGT. The DNA of the CDR3 is TGTGCCAGCAGTAGGGGACAGGGTCTAAACATTCAGTACTTC. Translation gives CASSRGQGLNIQYF.

The CDR3 here is CASILTSGRGNEQFF. The CDR3 coding sequence is TGTGCCAGCATCTTGACAAGCGGGAGAGGGAATGAGCAGTTCTTC. The chain has TRBV27 and TRBJ2-1, with 8 nucleotides matching TRBD2. The CDR3 sequence is 15 residues long. V shed 7 bases, J shed 7 bases, and the junction held 12 bases outside the gene matches. CDR1 is MNHEY and CDR2 is SMNVEV in the germline V gene (reference sequence).

The chain employs TRBV28 and TRBJ1-2, with TRBD1 as a possible D gene (5 bases). CDR1 and CDR2 (germline): MDHEN, SYDVKM. The CDR3 covers 12 residues. Between the trimmed V and J ends, which lost 5 bases and 5 bases, there was a span of 9 bases. Here the CDR3 reads CASSPGSYGYTF. The CDR3 DNA is TGTGCCAGCAGTCCAGGGTCATATGGCTACACCTTC.

This rearrangement joins TRBV10-3 to TRBJ2-5; TRBD1 matches 8 bases. Germline values: CDR1 ENHRY, CDR2 SYGVKD. V lost 2 bases to trimming and J lost 5 bases; unmatched junction nucleotides: 4. This CDR3 has 14 amino acids. CDR3 in amino acids: CAISETGGWETQYF. The CDR3 DNA follows: TGTGCCATCAGTGAGACAGGGGGGTGGGAGACCCAGTACTTC.

This chain joins TRBV15 and TRBJ1-4; D is undetermined. Germline CDR1 and CDR2: LNHNV and YYDKDF (reference sequence). V lost 8 bases and J 8 bases, leaving 15 bases between the germline ends. There are 13 residues in the CDR3. As DNA, the CDR3 is TGTGCCACCGCCCAGTTCCGCGGCGAAAAACTGTTTTTT. Translating it yields CATAQFRGEKLFF.

This clone showed up just a few times. The chain couples TRBV27 to TRBJ1-1, with D perhaps TRBD1 (6 bases). Looked up from germline, CDR1 is MNHEY and CDR2 is SMNVEV (reference sequence). Trimming cost V 2 bases and J 6 bases, with 10 bases left between them. This CDR3 is built from 13 residues. The CDR3 bases are TGTGCCAGCAGTTTACAGGGGAGCCCTGAAGCTTTCTTT. As protein: CASSLQGSPEAFF.

This clone occurred once. The rearrangement links TRBV7-9 to TRBJ1-2; 9 bases are shared with TRBD1. With 5 bases clipped from V and 2 bases from J, the junction kept 6 bases outside the gene matches. CDR3 length: 15 amino acids. Germline values: CDR1 SEHNR, CDR2 FQNEAQ (reference sequence). CDR3 in amino acids: CASSPGTGFNYGYTF. CDR3 in DNA: TGTGCCAGCAGCCCGGGGACAGGGTTCAACTATGGCTACACCTTC.

This clone was observed once. This sequence joins TRBV9 and TRBJ1-1; D is perhaps TRBD1 (6 bases). Trimming stripped 0 bases from V and 4 bases from J, with 13 bases between. The CDR3 is made up of 15 amino acids. Germline-derived CDR1 and CDR2 are SGDLS and YYNGEE. The CDR3 coding sequence is TGTGCCAGCAGCGTAGGGGGGCCTAGGGGCACTGAAGCTTTCTTT. Its protein product is CASSVGGPRGTEAFF.

The chain combines TRBV9 with TRBJ1-3, with D maybe TRBD1 (6 bases). CDR1 is SGDLS, CDR2 YYNGEE, per germline. The CDR3 spans 16 residues. V shed 4 bases and J shed 1 base, with 15 bases lying between them. In DNA, the CDR3 is TGTGCCAGCAGCCGGGAACCGACAGGATCTGGAAACACCATATATTTT. Its translation is CASSREPTGSGNTIYF.